The 5 T cell receptor beta chains given below trace back to one sample, sequenced in a study of beta chain features in type 1 diabetes. Of the isolated RNA, all was reverse transcribed, and so the sequenced material was expressed TCRB transcripts. Assay used: immunoSEQ multiplex PCR; TCRdb lists only in-frame clones, some missing. The sample includes 900,000 or so clones, about a sixth of them seen just once. The material sequenced was naive CD4+ T cells from blood. These receptors were taken from a woman aged 18-29 years in good health.

Only a few counts were recorded for this clone. This sequence joins TRBV11-1 and TRBJ2-7; 8 bases match TRBD2. The trim removed 2 bases at V and 3 bases at J, leaving 6 bases unmatched. The CDR3 consists of 15 residues. From germline, CDR1 is SGHAT and CDR2 FQDESV (reference sequence). CDR3 sequence reads: CASSLTPGLDYEQYF. CDR3 bases: TGTGCCAGCAGCTTAACTCCGGGACTAGACTACGAGCAGTACTTC.

The chain combines TRBV4-1 with TRBJ2-6; tentative D call: TRBD2 (6 bases). The CDR3 covers 15 residues. Looked up from germline, CDR1 is MGHRA and CDR2 is YSYEKL. V gave up 3 bases and J gave up 2 bases, with 8 bases separating them. For the CDR3, the DNA is TGCGCCAGCAGCCACACGGGGGCTGGGGCCAACGTCCTGACTTTC. Protein sequence: CASSHTGAGANVLTF.

This rearrangement joins TRBV28 to TRBJ2-7; 9 bases line up with TRBD1. In germline, CDR1 is MDHEN, CDR2 SYDVKM. This CDR3 region has 14 residues. Unmatched junction bases numbered 4, after V lost 5 bases and J lost 2 bases. DNA of the CDR3: TGTGCCAGCAGTATGACAGGGGGGACCTACGAGCAGTACTTC. Amino acids: CASSMTGGTYEQYF.

The chain is built from TRBV19 and TRBJ2-7, with D hard to call. The V end lost 2 bases, the J end lost 2 bases, and 16 bases lay between the germline ends. From germline, CDR1 is LNHDA and CDR2 SQIVND (reference sequence). This CDR3 has 16 residues. CDR3 sequence reads: CASSIIFSTAPYEQYF. DNA of the CDR3: TGTGCCAGTAGTATAATCTTCAGCACGGCCCCCTACGAGCAGTACTTC.

This clone was seen only a few times. This chain joins TRBV9 and TRBJ2-5; weak D call: TRBD1 (5 bases). The CDR3 spans 14 residues. Trimming took off 0 bases at V and 2 bases at J, with 8 bases between the two ends. From germline, CDR1 is SGDLS and CDR2 YYNGEE. CDR3 in amino acids: CASSVADRQETQYF. CDR3 DNA: TGTGCCAGCAGCGTAGCTGACAGACAAGAGACCCAGTACTTC. Variable domain in full (rest from reference TRBV9 and TRBJ2-5): DSGVTQTPKHLITATGQRVTLRCSPRSGDLSVYWYQQSLDQGLQFLIQYYNGEERAKGNILERFSAQQFPDLHSELNLSSLELGDSALYFCASSVADRQETQYFGPGTRLLVL.